A selection of T cell receptor beta chains follows, all from one sample in a study of blood T cell repertoires in COVID-19. Here immunoSEQ multiplex PCR was the method, and the copy in TCRdb shows in-frame clones only, minus some. Of about 80,000 clones in the sample, approximately 82% were seen once. The material sequenced was peripheral blood. The receptors stem from a human donor in a cohort sampled during active COVID-19. The CDR3 runs from the conserved cysteine through the conserved F or W. A D gene is named only where the DNA matches it firmly. Rows may omit the clone size; those that give it use once, few, many or a size class.

v_gene: TRBV9; len: 15; d_gene: -; j_gene: TRBJ1-1; abundance: few; CDR3nt: TGTGCCAGCAGCGTCTCATCGTCGTTCGGCACTGAAGCTTTCTTT; CDR3aa: CASSVSSSFGTEAFF
v_gene: TRBV11-2; len: 12; d_gene: -; j_gene: TRBJ1-2; abundance: -; CDR3nt: TGTGCCAGCAGCCAATCGGGCTATGGCTACACCTTC; CDR3aa: CASSQSGYGYTF
v_gene: TRBV28; len: 15; d_gene: -; j_gene: TRBJ2-5; abundance: -; CDR3nt: TGTGCCAGCAGTCTGGGGGCTAGCGGAGGAGAGACCCAGTACTTC; CDR3aa: CASSLGASGGETQYF
v_gene: TRBV7-3; len: 13; d_gene: TRBD1; j_gene: TRBJ2-7; abundance: -; CDR3nt: TGTGCCAGCAGTTACAGGGGTGCCTACGAGCAGTACTTC; CDR3aa: CASSYRGAYEQYF
v_gene: TRBV7-9; len: 17; d_gene: TRBD1; j_gene: TRBJ1-3; abundance: -; CDR3nt: TGTGCCAGCAGCTTCTGGACAGGGGGCGCCTCTGGAAACACCATATATTTT; CDR3aa: CASSFWTGGASGNTIYF
v_gene: TRBV19; len: 13; d_gene: TRBD1; j_gene: TRBJ1-2; abundance: -; CDR3nt: TGTGCCAGTCGGCCGGACAGGAGAGATGGCTACACCTTC; CDR3aa: CASRPDRRDGYTF
v_gene: TRBV9; len: 15; d_gene: -; j_gene: TRBJ2-5; abundance: once; CDR3nt: TGTGCCAGCAGCGTAGACCCCGGGGTCGGGAAGACCCAGTACTTC; CDR3aa: CASSVDPGVGKTQYF
v_gene: TRBV7-3; len: 12; d_gene: -; j_gene: TRBJ2-1; abundance: -; CDR3nt: TGTGCCAGCAGCTTAGACTCAAATGAGCAGTTCTTC; CDR3aa: CASSLDSNEQFF
v_gene: TRBV12-3/TRBV12-4; len: 11; d_gene: -; j_gene: TRBJ2-3; abundance: -; CDR3nt: TGTGCCAGCAGTGTCGGAGATACGCAGTATTTT; CDR3aa: CASSVGDTQYF
v_gene: TRBV30; len: 14; d_gene: -; j_gene: TRBJ2-6; abundance: -; CDR3nt: TGTGCCTGCGCGACTGCTTCTGGGGCCAACGTCCTGACTTTC; CDR3aa: CACATASGANVLTF
v_gene: TRBV7-9; len: 13; d_gene: -; j_gene: TRBJ2-7; abundance: few; CDR3nt: TGTGCCAGCAGTCCGATAGGGGGGGTAGAGCAGTACTTC; CDR3aa: CASSPIGGVEQYF
v_gene: TRBV4-1; len: 15; d_gene: TRBD1; j_gene: TRBJ1-3; abundance: -; CDR3nt: TGCGCCAGCAGCCAAGATGCAGGGGGAGGAAACACCATATATTTT; CDR3aa: CASSQDAGGGNTIYF
v_gene: TRBV6-4; len: 14; d_gene: -; j_gene: TRBJ2-7; abundance: many; CDR3nt: TGTGCCAGCAGTGATAACGGTGCCTCCTACGAGCAGTACTTC; CDR3aa: CASSDNGASYEQYF
v_gene: TRBV6-6; len: 15; d_gene: -; j_gene: TRBJ1-3; abundance: once; CDR3nt: TGTGCCAGCAGTTTTCACAGTGACAGGGGAAACACCATATATTTT; CDR3aa: CASSFHSDRGNTIYF
v_gene: TRBV30; len: 12; d_gene: -; j_gene: TRBJ1-2; abundance: -; CDR3nt: TGTGCCTCGAGAAAGGACAGCTATGGCTACACCTTC; CDR3aa: CASRKDSYGYTF
v_gene: TRBV10-3; len: 15; d_gene: -; j_gene: TRBJ1-2; abundance: few; CDR3nt: TGTGCCATCAGTGAGTGGATGCAGGCTAACTATGGCTACACCTTC; CDR3aa: CAISEWMQANYGYTF
v_gene: TRBV6-5; len: 13; d_gene: -; j_gene: TRBJ1-1; abundance: -; CDR3nt: TGTGCCAGCAGTCCGCCCCCGGGTGAGGAAGCTTTCTTT; CDR3aa: CASSPPPGEEAFF
v_gene: TRBV5-1; len: 12; d_gene: -; j_gene: TRBJ2-5; abundance: -; CDR3nt: TGCGCCAGCAGCCCGCCCGGGGAGACCCAGTACTTC; CDR3aa: CASSPPGETQYF
v_gene: TRBV12-5; len: 14; d_gene: -; j_gene: TRBJ2-3; abundance: -; CDR3nt: TGTGCTAGTGGGGGGGCCCGAAACACAGATACGCAGTATTTT; CDR3aa: CASGGARNTDTQYF
v_gene: TRBV5-1; len: 16; d_gene: TRBD2; j_gene: TRBJ2-3; abundance: -; CDR3nt: TGCGCCAGCAGCTCGGGACTAGCGGGATCGGTAGATACGCAGTATTTT; CDR3aa: CASSSGLAGSVDTQYF
v_gene: TRBV5-5; len: 15; d_gene: TRBD1; j_gene: TRBJ2-2; abundance: -; CDR3nt: TGTGCCAGCAGCTTGGGACAGGGATTCACCGGGGAGCTGTTTTTT; CDR3aa: CASSLGQGFTGELFF
v_gene: TRBV28; len: 12; d_gene: -; j_gene: TRBJ1-5; abundance: once; CDR3nt: TGTGCCAGCAGTTTAGAGCGCCAGCCCCAGCATTTT; CDR3aa: CASSLERQPQHF
v_gene: TRBV6-5; len: 15; d_gene: -; j_gene: TRBJ1-2; abundance: -; CDR3nt: TGTGCCAGCGTTCGGGATGTCACGGGACTTTATGGCTACACCTTC; CDR3aa: CASVRDVTGLYGYTF
v_gene: TRBV29-1; len: 15; d_gene: TRBD2; j_gene: TRBJ2-1; abundance: -; CDR3nt: TGCAGCGTTGAGTCTCTAGCGGGAGGGCCTTATGAGCAGTTCTTC; CDR3aa: CSVESLAGGPYEQFF
v_gene: TRBV5-1; len: 15; d_gene: TRBD2; j_gene: TRBJ2-2; abundance: -; CDR3nt: TGCGCCAGCAGTGTGGGAGGGGAAGACACCGGGGAGCTGTTTTTT; CDR3aa: CASSVGGEDTGELFF
v_gene: TRBV7-3; len: 16; d_gene: TRBD2; j_gene: TRBJ2-5; abundance: -; CDR3nt: TGTGCCAGCAGCTTATATCCTAGCGGGGTTCCTGAGACCCAGTACTTC; CDR3aa: CASSLYPSGVPETQYF
v_gene: TRBV6-5; len: 15; d_gene: TRBD1; j_gene: TRBJ1-6; abundance: -; CDR3nt: TGTGCCAGCAGTTACTCCGGGACAGGGGTTTCACCCCTCCACTTT; CDR3aa: CASSYSGTGVSPLHF
v_gene: TRBV6-8; len: 19; d_gene: TRBD2; j_gene: TRBJ2-3; abundance: -; CDR3nt: TGTGCCAGCAGCTCTTTGGGACTAGCGGGGGGGCGGGGCACAGATACGCAGTATTTT; CDR3aa: CASSSLGLAGGRGTDTQYF
v_gene: TRBV28; len: 15; d_gene: -; j_gene: TRBJ1-2; abundance: -; CDR3nt: TGTGCCAGCAGTTCAGACAGAACAGGCTTCTATGGCTACACCTTC; CDR3aa: CASSSDRTGFYGYTF
v_gene: TRBV21-1; len: 14; d_gene: -; j_gene: TRBJ2-1; abundance: -; CDR3nt: TGTGCCAGCAGGGCGGCGGGCTCCTACAATGAGCAGTTCTTC; CDR3aa: CASRAAGSYNEQFF
v_gene: TRBV2; len: 15; d_gene: TRBD2; j_gene: TRBJ2-7; abundance: -; CDR3nt: TGTGCCAGCAGTGTCGGTTCTAGCGGGGTATATGAGCAGTACTTC; CDR3aa: CASSVGSSGVYEQYF
v_gene: TRBV30; len: 12; d_gene: -; j_gene: TRBJ1-1; abundance: -; CDR3nt: TGTGCCTGGAGTGTACTGGACACTGAAGCTTTCTTT; CDR3aa: CAWSVLDTEAFF
v_gene: TRBV12-3/TRBV12-4; len: 13; d_gene: -; j_gene: TRBJ2-7; abundance: -; CDR3nt: TGTGCCGGAAAAAGGAGGCTCCACGGCGAGCAGTACTTC; CDR3aa: CAGKRRLHGEQYF
v_gene: TRBV6-2/TRBV6-3; len: 14; d_gene: TRBD1; j_gene: TRBJ2-5; abundance: -; CDR3nt: TGTGCCAGCAGCAACAATAGGGGGCGGGCGACCCAGTACTTC; CDR3aa: CASSNNRGRATQYF
v_gene: TRBV7-3; len: 18; d_gene: TRBD2; j_gene: TRBJ2-5; abundance: once; CDR3nt: TGTGCCAGCAGCTTATCGGGACTAGCGGCCCCCCACCAAGAGACCCAGTACTTC; CDR3aa: CASSLSGLAAPHQETQYF
v_gene: TRBV6-5; len: 14; d_gene: TRBD1; j_gene: TRBJ2-3; abundance: -; CDR3nt: TGTGCCAGCAGCCGATCGGGACAGTGGGATACGCAGTATTTT; CDR3aa: CASSRSGQWDTQYF
v_gene: TRBV18; len: 13; d_gene: -; j_gene: TRBJ2-7; abundance: -; CDR3nt: TGTGCCAGCTCACCTTTGGGAGCCCACGAGCAGTACTTC; CDR3aa: CASSPLGAHEQYF
v_gene: TRBV7-2; len: 16; d_gene: -; j_gene: TRBJ1-5; abundance: few; CDR3nt: TGTGCCAGCAGCTTAGAGCGGGGGCTAAGGGATCAGCCCCAGCATTTT; CDR3aa: CASSLERGLRDQPQHF